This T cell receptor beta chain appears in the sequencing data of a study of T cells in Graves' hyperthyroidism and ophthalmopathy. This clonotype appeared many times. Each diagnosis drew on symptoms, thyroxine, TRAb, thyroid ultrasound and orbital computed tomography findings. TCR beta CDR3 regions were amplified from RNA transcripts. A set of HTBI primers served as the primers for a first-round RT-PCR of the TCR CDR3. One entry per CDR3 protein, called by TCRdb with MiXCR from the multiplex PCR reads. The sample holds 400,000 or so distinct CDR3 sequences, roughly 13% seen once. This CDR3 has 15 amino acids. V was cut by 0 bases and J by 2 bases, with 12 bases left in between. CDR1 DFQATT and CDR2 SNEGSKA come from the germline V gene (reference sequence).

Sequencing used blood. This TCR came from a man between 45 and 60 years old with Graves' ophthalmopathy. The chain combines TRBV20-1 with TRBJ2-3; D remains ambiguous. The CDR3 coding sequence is TGCAGTGCTAGAGATCGACTTAAAAACACAGATACGCAGTATTTT. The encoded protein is CSARDRLKNTDTQYF.